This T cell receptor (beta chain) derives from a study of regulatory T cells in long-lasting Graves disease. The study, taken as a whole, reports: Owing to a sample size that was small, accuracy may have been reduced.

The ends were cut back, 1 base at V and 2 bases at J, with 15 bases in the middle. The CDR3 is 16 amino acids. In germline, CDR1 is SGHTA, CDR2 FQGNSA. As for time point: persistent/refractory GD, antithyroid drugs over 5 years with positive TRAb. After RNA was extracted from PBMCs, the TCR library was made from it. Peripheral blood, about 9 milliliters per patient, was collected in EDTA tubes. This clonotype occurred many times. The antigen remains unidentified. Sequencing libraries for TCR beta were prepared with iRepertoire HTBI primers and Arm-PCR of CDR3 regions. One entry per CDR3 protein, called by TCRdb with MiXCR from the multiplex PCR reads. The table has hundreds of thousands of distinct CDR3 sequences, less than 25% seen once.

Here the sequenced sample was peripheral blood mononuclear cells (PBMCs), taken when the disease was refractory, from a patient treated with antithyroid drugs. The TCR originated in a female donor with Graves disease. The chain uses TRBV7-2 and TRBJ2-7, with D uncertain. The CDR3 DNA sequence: TGTGCCAGCAGCTTAGACCTCGGGCATGTGCCCTACGAGCAGTACTTC. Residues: CASSLDLGHVPYEQYF.